These T cell receptor beta chains were read from a single sample in a study of identical twins. TCRdb reprocessed the 5' RACE reads via MiXCR and lists one record per CDR3 protein. The profile covers fewer than 550,000 distinct CDR3 sequences, with approximately 15% appearing a single time and 0.8% to 1% taken by the ten largest. These data were also filed under a second study, of yellow fever vaccine responses in identical twins.

The material sequenced was CD4+ T cells sorted from blood. These receptors all stem from a woman aged 18 to 35 in good health. Both conserved end residues are part of each CDR3. D genes are given only for firm matches. Clone sizes are given selectively: once, few, many, or a class where the clone is expanded.

TRBJ2-2 | TRBV14 | - | TRBD2 | CASSLGLAGLGRNTGELFF | TGTGCCAGCAGCCTGGGACTAGCGGGACTGGGGCGGAACACCGGGGAGCTGTTTTTT
TRBJ2-4 | TRBV25-1 | - | TRBD1 | CASSVAGGNIQYF | TGTGCCAGCAGTGTGGCAGGGGGAAACATTCAGTACTTC
TRBJ1-5 | TRBV28 | few | TRBD1 | CASFGRFTGTDNQPQHF | TGTGCCAGCTTCGGACGATTCACCGGGACAGATAATCAGCCCCAGCATTTT
TRBJ1-1 | TRBV15 | few | - | CATSSDIGGGLNTEAFF | TGTGCCACCAGCAGCGATATCGGAGGAGGACTGAACACTGAAGCTTTCTTT
TRBJ2-3 | TRBV2 | - | - | CASPRTGQDTQYF | TGTGCCAGCCCGAGGACGGGCCAAGATACGCAGTATTTT
TRBJ2-7 | TRBV28 | many | - | CASSLGGPYEQYF | TGTGCCAGCAGTTTGGGCGGGCCCTACGAGCAGTACTTC
TRBJ2-1 | TRBV28 | - | TRBD2 | CASSLYPKTSGSYNEQFF | TGTGCCAGCAGTTTATACCCAAAGACTAGCGGGTCCTACAATGAGCAGTTCTTC
TRBJ2-7 | TRBV20-1 | few | TRBD2 | CSARGTRGSYEQYF | TGCAGTGCTAGAGGGACTAGGGGCTCCTACGAGCAGTACTTC
TRBJ2-6 | TRBV24-1 | few | TRBD2 | CATSAYTSGGSSGANVLTF | TGTGCCACCAGTGCCTATACTAGCGGGGGAAGCTCTGGGGCCAACGTCCTGACTTTC
TRBJ1-5 | TRBV12-3/TRBV12-4 | many | - | CASNRNRGNNQPQHF | TGTGCCAGCAACCGAAATCGGGGGAACAATCAGCCCCAGCATTTT
TRBJ1-1 | TRBV12-3/TRBV12-4 | few | - | CASSLRGGVDTEAFF | TGTGCCAGCAGTTTGAGGGGAGGTGTTGACACTGAAGCTTTCTTT
TRBJ2-5 | TRBV7-9 | many | - | CASSLMVARKTQYF | TGTGCCAGCAGCTTAATGGTGGCTCGGAAGACCCAGTACTTC
TRBJ2-1 | TRBV6-1 | few | - | CASSILWGSYNEQFF | TGTGCCAGCAGCATTCTATGGGGCTCCTACAATGAGCAGTTCTTC
TRBJ2-1 | TRBV7-9 | - | - | CASSPVRGEQFF | TGTGCCAGCAGCCCAGTGCGCGGGGAGCAGTTCTTC
TRBJ2-7 | TRBV28 | - | - | CASTGVGGDSYEQYF | TGTGCCAGCACTGGCGTGGGCGGAGACTCCTACGAGCAGTACTTC
TRBJ1-2 | TRBV7-8 | - | - | CASSLARNYGYTF | TGTGCCAGCAGCTTGGCCAGGAACTATGGCTACACCTTC
TRBJ2-4 | TRBV6-6 | few | - | CASTSLAKNIQYF | TGTGCCAGCACCTCCCTAGCCAAAAACATTCAGTACTTC
TRBJ2-1 | TRBV29-1 | - | TRBD2 | CSAGRLAGGRDSYNEQFF | TGCAGCGCTGGGCGGCTAGCGGGAGGTAGGGACTCCTACAATGAGCAGTTCTTC
TRBJ1-2 | TRBV10-3 | few | - | CAISESTGVRYTF | TGTGCCATCAGTGAGTCCACCGGGGTCCGCTACACCTTC
TRBJ2-5 | TRBV23-1 | - | - | CASSQASVSRRSGPALIEETQYF | TGCGCCAGCAGTCAGGCTTCTGTTTCTCGGCGTTCGGGACCGGCATTGATCGAAGAGACCCAGTACTTC
TRBJ2-3 | TRBV7-8 | once | - | CASSFGRAPRRDTQYF | TGTGCCAGCAGCTTCGGACGGGCCCCCCGCAGAGATACGCAGTATTTT
TRBJ2-7 | TRBV19 | - | - | CASSPPNWYEQYF | TGTGCCAGTAGTCCACCTAACTGGTACGAGCAGTACTTC
TRBJ2-1 | TRBV5-1 | many | TRBD2 | CASSSAAGVGKNEQFF | TGCGCCAGCAGCTCCGCCGCGGGGGTGGGTAAGAATGAGCAGTTCTTC
TRBJ1-3 | TRBV3-1 | - | - | CASSQLSGGSGNTIYF | TGTGCCAGCAGCCAATTGTCCGGGGGCTCTGGAAACACCATATATTTT
TRBJ2-5 | TRBV20-1 | few | - | CSARDFSGRKPQETQYF | TGCAGTGCTAGAGATTTTTCCGGACGAAAGCCGCAAGAGACCCAGTACTTC
TRBJ2-3 | TRBV11-3 | - | - | CASSSGTWGTDTQYF | TGTGCCAGCAGCTCCGGGACTTGGGGCACAGATACGCAGTATTTT
TRBJ2-3 | TRBV7-2 | many | - | CASSPRPGTDTQYF | TGTGCCAGCAGTCCTAGACCAGGCACAGATACGCAGTATTTT
TRBJ2-1 | TRBV3-1 | few | TRBD2 | CASSQAASGAYNEQFF | TGTGCCAGCAGCCAAGCTGCTAGCGGCGCCTACAATGAGCAGTTCTTC
TRBJ2-1 | TRBV9 | few | TRBD1 | CASSVVAGQGYNEQFF | TGTGCCAGCAGCGTAGTAGCGGGACAGGGGTACAATGAGCAGTTCTTC
TRBJ2-1 | TRBV3-1 | - | TRBD2 | CASSAQTTSGPLNEQFF | TGTGCCAGCAGCGCCCAGACGACTAGCGGGCCCCTCAATGAGCAGTTCTTC
TRBJ2-5 | TRBV6-1 | few | - | CASSRTTSRGETQYF | TGTGCCAGCAGTCGAACCACGTCCAGGGGAGAGACCCAGTACTTC
TRBJ1-1 | TRBV6-1 | - | - | CATITYPGSPEAFF | TGTGCCACGATTACCTACCCGGGGAGCCCTGAAGCTTTCTTT
TRBJ2-3 | TRBV4-3 | many | - | CASSQGETRGTQYF | TGCGCCAGCAGCCAGGGGGAGACTAGAGGCACGCAGTATTTT
TRBJ1-6 | TRBV15 | few | - | CATSRDRDKSFSPLHF | TGTGCCACCAGCAGAGATAGGGACAAGTCTTTTTCACCCCTCCACTTT
TRBJ2-5 | TRBV3-1 | few | TRBD2 | CASSLTGAGGPETQYF | TGTGCCAGCAGCCTCACGGGAGCGGGAGGGCCAGAGACCCAGTACTTC